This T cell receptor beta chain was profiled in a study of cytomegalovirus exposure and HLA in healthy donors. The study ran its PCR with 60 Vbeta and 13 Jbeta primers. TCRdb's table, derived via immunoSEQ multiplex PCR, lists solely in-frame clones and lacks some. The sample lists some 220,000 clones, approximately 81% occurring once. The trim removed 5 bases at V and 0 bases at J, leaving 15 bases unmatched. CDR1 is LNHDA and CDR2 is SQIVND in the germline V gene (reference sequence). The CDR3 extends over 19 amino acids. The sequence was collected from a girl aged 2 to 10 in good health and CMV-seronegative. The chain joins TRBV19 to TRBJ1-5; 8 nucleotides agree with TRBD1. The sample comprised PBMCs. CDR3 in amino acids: CASSVLSGGGEGSNQPQHF. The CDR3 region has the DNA TGTGCCAGTAGTGTCCTCTCAGGGGGCGGGGAGGGTAGCAATCAGCCCCAGCATTTT.